This T cell receptor (beta chain) was captured in a study of blood T cells in healthy people across ages (dated by TCRdb to between 2015 and 2016). Notes on the research overall: In model experiments, template switching captured roughly one uniquely barcoded TCR beta cDNA molecule for every two T cells. To track age-related changes in TCR beta repertoire diversity, the study relied on deep sequencing normalized with unique cDNA molecular identifiers. The donors were split into four age groups: young (average 16 years), middle-aged (roughly 42), aged (about 62) and long-lived (about 74). To avoid experimental bias, donors of different ages were spread randomly across the sequencing lanes. The study analyzed two additional independent replicas of 1 million unique cDNA reads from the same blood draw for two donors, one aged 18 to 30 and one aged 80 or older. General findings and caveats noted by the study authors: Total diversity estimates from one million sequenced T cells were considered lower bounds and underestimates. Because donor CMV infection status was unknown, age-related changes in expanded clonotypes were potentially confounded. Observed TCR beta diversity correlated strongly with the percentage of naive T cells measured by flow cytometry. The long-lived group showed more naive CD4+ T cells, fewer expanded clones and increased TCR diversity than the aged group, suggesting age selection. Because profiling used bulk unsorted PBMCs, naive and antigen-experienced compartments could not be compared conclusively. Observed TCR beta diversity per million T cells fell roughly linearly with age, and a significant reduction was already apparent by age around 40.

Systemically healthy Caucasian individuals from Russia, approximately 39 in total and aged roughly 6 to 95 years, were included as donors. Each donor gave approximately 9.3 milliliters of peripheral blood, collected into EDTA-treated Vacutainer tubes. Ficoll-Paque density-gradient centrifugation was used to isolate PBMCs, with at least 7 million obtained per sample. Total RNA, at least 5 micrograms per sample, was extracted from PBMCs with Trizol reagent. The percentages of naive CD45RAhigh/CD27high T cells were determined by flow cytometry on a PBMC aliquot from every donor. Libraries were constructed by 5' RACE. TCRdb lists the instrument as Illumina HiSeq 2500. A second roughly 7 to 11 cycle PCR used a sample-barcoded 5' primer and a J-beta primer mix. A template-switch 5' adaptor carrying 12 random nucleotides introduced a unique molecular identifier onto each TCR beta cDNA molecule. Each sample yielded at least 2.5 million CDR3-containing paired-end reads. First-strand cDNA synthesis was performed from all RNA using the Mint cDNA synthesis kit, with priming by a TRBC-specific oligonucleotide. After uracil-DNA glycosylase treatment, a first 18-cycle PCR used universal primers M1SS and BC2_uni_R on all cDNA. Processing in the source paper ran as follows. Normalization of each sample was performed by random selection of 1 million high-quality reads, each carrying a distinct molecular identifier. Instead of being binned into consensus sequences, reads with shared molecular identifiers were discarded. MiTCR, set to a Q25 quality threshold and the strictest error-elimination algorithm, was used for CDR3 identification, clonotype clustering and error correction. Lower-bound total TCR beta diversity was estimated with a nonparametric unseen species model using Euler transformation. TCRdb's own reprocessing of the public reads used fastp at Q25 and MiXCR and kept productive beta chains. Each entry is one CDR3 protein sequence, shown with its most common DNA and genes. What appears here as the V and J calls and clone size reflects TCRdb's work, not the paper's. The sample contains 850,000 to 1,000,000 distinct CDR3 sequences, about 48% of them found a single time. Roughly 13% of the sample lies in the top ten.

The CDR1 and CDR2 encoded by the germline V gene are MNHEY and SVGAGI. Its CDR3 holds 15 amino acids, cysteine through phenylalanine. Just the 45-base CDR3 DNA is kept, in frame starting at base 1. V loses 6 bases at its end and J loses 5 bases; junction bases beyond the gene matches: 7. On this clonotype itself: This receptor's antigen is unknown. The record has no base qualities; no much larger clone is one base away.

This TCR derives from a man aged 30-40 years in good health. Rearrangement joined TRBV6-5 to TRBJ2-5, with 12 junctional bases fitting TRBD2. Material: blood. The CDR3 protein is CASRHTSGGSETQYF. The DNA reads as follows: TGTGCCAGCAGACATACTAGCGGGGGGTCGGAGACCCAGTACTTC.